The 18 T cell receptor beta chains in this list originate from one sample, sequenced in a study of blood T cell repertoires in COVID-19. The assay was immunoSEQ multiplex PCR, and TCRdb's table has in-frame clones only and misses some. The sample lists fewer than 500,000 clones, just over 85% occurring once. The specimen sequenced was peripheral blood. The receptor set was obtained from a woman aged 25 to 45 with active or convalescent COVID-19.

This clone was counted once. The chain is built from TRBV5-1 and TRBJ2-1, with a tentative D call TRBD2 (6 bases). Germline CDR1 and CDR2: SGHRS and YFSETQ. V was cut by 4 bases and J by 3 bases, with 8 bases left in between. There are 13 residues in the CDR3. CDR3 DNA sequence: TGCGCCAGCAGCGGGAGGTACTACAATGAGCAGTTCTTC. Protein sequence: CASSGRYYNEQFF. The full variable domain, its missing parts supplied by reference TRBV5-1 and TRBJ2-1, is KAGVTQTPRYLIKTRGQQVTLSCSPISGHRSVSWYQQTPGQGLQFLFEYFSETQRNKGNFPGRFSGRQFSNSRSEMNVSTLELGDSALYLCASSGRYYNEQFFGPGTRLTVL.

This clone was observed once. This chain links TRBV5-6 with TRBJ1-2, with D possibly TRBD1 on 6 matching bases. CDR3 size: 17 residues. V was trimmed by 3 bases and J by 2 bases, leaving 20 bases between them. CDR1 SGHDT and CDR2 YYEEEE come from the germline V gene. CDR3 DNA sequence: TGTGCCAGCAGCTCCCCGACAGGTGAGGTCTACAACTATGGCTACACCTTC. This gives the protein CASSSPTGEVYNYGYTF. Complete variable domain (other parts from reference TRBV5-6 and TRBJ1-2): DAGVTQSPTHLIKTRGQQVTLRCSPKSGHDTVSWYQQALGQGPQFIFQYYEEEERQRGNFPDRFSGHQFPNYSSELNVNALLLGDSALYLCASSSPTGEVYNYGYTFGSGTRLTVV.

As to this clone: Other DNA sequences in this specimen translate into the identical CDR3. The CDR3 DNA reads TGTGCCAGCAGCGTAGGGCAATACAATGAGCAGTTCTTC. Translated: CASSVGQYNEQFF. The genes are TRBV9 and TRBJ2-1, with no clear D. The CDR3 spans 13 residues. Trimming left V 0 bases short and J 4 bases short, with 5 bases between. The germline V gene encodes CDR1 SGDLS and CDR2 YYNGEE.

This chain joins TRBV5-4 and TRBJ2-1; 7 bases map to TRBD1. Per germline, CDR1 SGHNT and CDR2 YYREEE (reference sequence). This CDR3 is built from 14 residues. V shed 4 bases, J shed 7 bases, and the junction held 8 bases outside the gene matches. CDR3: CASSRTGDRNEQFF. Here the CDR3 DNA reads TGTGCCAGCAGCCGAACAGGGGATCGAAATGAGCAGTTCTTC.

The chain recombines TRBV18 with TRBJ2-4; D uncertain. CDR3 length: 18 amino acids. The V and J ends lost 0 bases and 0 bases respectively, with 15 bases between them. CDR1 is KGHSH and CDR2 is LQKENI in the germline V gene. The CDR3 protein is CASSPPLNYLLAKNIQYF. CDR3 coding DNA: TGTGCCAGCTCACCACCCTTAAATTACTTACTAGCCAAAAACATTCAGTACTTC.

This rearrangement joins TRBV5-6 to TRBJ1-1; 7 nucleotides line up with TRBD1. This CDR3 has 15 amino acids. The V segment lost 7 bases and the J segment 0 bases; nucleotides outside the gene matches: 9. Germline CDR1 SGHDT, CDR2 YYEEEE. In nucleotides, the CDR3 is TGTGCCAGCCTTCTGGCTGACAGGGTGAACACTGAAGCTTTCTTT. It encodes CASLLADRVNTEAFF.

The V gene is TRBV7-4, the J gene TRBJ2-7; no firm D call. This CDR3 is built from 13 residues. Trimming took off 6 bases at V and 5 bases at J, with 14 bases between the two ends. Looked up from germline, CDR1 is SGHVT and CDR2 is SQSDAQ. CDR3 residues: CASSPLVCHEQYF. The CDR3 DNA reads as TGTGCCAGCAGTCCATTAGTGTGCCACGAGCAGTACTTC.

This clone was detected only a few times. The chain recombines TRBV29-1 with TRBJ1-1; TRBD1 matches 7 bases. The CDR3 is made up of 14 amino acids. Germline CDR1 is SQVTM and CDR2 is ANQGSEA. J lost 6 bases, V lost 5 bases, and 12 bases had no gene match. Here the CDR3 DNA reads TGCAGCGTTAATCGACAGGGCACTGTGTCTGAAGCTTTCTTT. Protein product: CSVNRQGTVSEAFF. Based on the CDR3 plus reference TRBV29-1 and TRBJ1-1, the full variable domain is SAVISQKPSRDICQRGTSLTIQCQVDSQVTMMFWYRQQPGQSLTLIATANQGSEATYESGFVIDKFPISRPNLTFSTLTVSNMSPEDSSIYLCSVNRQGTVSEAFFGQGTRLTVV.

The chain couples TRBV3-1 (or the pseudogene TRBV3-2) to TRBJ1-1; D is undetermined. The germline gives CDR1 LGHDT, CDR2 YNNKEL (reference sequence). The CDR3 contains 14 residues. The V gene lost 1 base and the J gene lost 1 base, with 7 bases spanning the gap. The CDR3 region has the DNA TGTGCCAGCAGCCAAGGTTCCTGGAACACTGAAGCTTTCTTT. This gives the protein CASSQGSWNTEAFF.

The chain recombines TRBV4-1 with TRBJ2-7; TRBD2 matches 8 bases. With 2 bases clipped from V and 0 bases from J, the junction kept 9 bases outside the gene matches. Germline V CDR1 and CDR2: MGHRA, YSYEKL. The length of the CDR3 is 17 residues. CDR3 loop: CASSQSAGTRPSYEQYF. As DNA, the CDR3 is TGCGCCAGCAGCCAAAGTGCCGGGACTAGGCCCTCCTACGAGCAGTACTTC.

The CDR3 protein is CSVASGRNNQETQYF. The CDR3 nucleotides read TGCAGCGTTGCTAGCGGGAGGAACAACCAAGAGACCCAGTACTTC. J is TRBJ2-5 and V is TRBV29-1; 11 bases agree with TRBD2. The CDR3 covers 15 residues. The germline gives CDR1 SQVTM, CDR2 ANQGSEA. With V trimmed by 4 bases and J by 0 bases, 4 bases remained unmatched.

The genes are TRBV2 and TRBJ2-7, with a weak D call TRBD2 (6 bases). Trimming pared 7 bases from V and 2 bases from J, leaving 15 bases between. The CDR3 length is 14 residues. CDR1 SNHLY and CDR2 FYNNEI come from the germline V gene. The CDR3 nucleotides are TGTGCCAGCATTCTCGACCCGGGGGCCTACGAGCAGTACTTC. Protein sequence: CASILDPGAYEQYF. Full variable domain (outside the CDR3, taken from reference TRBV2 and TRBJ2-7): EPEVTQTPSHQVTQMGQEVILRCVPISNHLYFYWYRQILGQKVEFLVSFYNNEISEKSEIFDDQFSVERPDGSNFTLKIRSTKLEDSAMYFCASILDPGAYEQYFGPGTRLTVT.

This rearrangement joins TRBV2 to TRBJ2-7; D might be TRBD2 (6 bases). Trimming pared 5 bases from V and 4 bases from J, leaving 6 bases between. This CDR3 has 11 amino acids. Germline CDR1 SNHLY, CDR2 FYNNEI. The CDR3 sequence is CASSSGYEQYF. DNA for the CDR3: TGTGCCAGCAGTAGCGGGTACGAGCAGTACTTC. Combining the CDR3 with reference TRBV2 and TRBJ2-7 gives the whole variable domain EPEVTQTPSHQVTQMGQEVILRCVPISNHLYFYWYRQILGQKVEFLVSFYNNEISEKSEIFDDQFSVERPDGSNFTLKIRSTKLEDSAMYFCASSSGYEQYFGPGTRLTVT.

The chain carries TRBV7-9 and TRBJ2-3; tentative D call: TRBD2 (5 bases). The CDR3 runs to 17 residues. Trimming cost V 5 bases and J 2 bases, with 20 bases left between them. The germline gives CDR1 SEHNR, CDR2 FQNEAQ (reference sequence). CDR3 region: CASSPWERTGFTDTQYF. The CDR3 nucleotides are TGTGCCAGCAGCCCATGGGAAAGGACGGGATTCACAGATACGCAGTATTTT.

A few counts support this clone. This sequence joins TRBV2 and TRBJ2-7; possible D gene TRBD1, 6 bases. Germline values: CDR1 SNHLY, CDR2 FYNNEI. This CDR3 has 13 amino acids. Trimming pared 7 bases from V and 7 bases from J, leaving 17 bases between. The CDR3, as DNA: TGTGCCAGCAATCAGGGGCTCGGAGGAGAGCAGTACTTC. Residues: CASNQGLGGEQYF.

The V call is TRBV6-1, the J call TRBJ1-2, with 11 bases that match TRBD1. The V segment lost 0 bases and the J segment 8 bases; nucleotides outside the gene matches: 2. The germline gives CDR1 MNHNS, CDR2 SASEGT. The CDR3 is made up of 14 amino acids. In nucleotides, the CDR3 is TGTGCCAGCAGTGAAGCCTGGACAGGGGGCGGCTACACCTTC. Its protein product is CASSEAWTGGGYTF.

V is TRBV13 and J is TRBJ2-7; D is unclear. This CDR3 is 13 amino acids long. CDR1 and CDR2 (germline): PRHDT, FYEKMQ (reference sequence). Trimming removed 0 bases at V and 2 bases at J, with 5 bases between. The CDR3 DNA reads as TGTGCCAGCAGCTTAGGCCCAACCTACGAGCAGTACTTC. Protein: CASSLGPTYEQYF.

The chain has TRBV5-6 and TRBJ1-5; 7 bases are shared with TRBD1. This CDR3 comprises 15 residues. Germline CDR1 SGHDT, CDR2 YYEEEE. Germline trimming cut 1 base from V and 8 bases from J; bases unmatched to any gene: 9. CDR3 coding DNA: TGTGCCAGCAGCTTGCTTTTGACAGGGCTTGAGCCCCAGCATTTT. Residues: CASSLLLTGLEPQHF.